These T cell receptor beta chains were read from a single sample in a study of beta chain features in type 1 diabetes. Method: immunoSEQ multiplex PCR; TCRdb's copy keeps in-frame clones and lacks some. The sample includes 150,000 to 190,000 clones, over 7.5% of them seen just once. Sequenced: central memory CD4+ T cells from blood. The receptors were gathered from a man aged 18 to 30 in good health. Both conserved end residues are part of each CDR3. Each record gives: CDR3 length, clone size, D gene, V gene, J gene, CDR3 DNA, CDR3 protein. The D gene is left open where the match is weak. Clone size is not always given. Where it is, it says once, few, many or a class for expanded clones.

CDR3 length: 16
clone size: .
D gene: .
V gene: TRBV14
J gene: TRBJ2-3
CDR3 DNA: TGTGCCAGCACCCATCGGATAGGGGGGGGCACAGATACGCAGTATTTT
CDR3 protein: CASTHRIGGGTDTQYF

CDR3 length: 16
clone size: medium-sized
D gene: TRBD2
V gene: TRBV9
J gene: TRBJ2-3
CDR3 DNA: TGTGCCAGCAGCGTAGGTAGCGGGGGGGGCACAGATACGCAGTATTTT
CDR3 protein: CASSVGSGGGTDTQYF

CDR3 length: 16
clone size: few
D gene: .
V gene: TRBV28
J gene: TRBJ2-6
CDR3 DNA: TGTGCCAGCAAGGGGCAGGGTTTCTCTGGGGCCAACGTCCTGACTTTC
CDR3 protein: CASKGQGFSGANVLTF

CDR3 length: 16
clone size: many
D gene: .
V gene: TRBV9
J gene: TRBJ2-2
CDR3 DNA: TGTGCCAGCAGCGTTGGTCCCGGACAGATGGGCGGGGAGCTGTTTTTT
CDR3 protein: CASSVGPGQMGGELFF

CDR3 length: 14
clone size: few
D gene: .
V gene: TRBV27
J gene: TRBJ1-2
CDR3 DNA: TGTGCCAGCAGTTTATGGGCAGGGGCTAATGGCTACACCTTC
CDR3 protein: CASSLWAGANGYTF

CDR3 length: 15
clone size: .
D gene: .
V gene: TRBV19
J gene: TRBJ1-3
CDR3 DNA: TGTGCCACCCAGTCAGGGGAGTTCTCTGGAAACACCATATATTTT
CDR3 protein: CATQSGEFSGNTIYF

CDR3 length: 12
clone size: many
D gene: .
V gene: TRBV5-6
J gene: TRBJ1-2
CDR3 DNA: TGTGCCAGCAGCGCCCGAGGGTATGGCTACACCTTC
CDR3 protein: CASSARGYGYTF

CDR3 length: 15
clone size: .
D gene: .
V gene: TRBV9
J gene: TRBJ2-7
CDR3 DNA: TGTGCCAGCAGCGTAGCTGGCGTCAGGGCGAACGAGCAGTACTTC
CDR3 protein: CASSVAGVRANEQYF

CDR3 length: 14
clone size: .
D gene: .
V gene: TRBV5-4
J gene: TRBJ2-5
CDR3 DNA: TGTGCCAGCAGCTTGGCACAGCTCCAAGAGACCCAGTACTTC
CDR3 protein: CASSLAQLQETQYF

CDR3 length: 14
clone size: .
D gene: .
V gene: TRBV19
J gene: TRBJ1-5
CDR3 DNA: TGTGCCAGTAGTATCGGGCAGGGAAATCAGCCCCAGCATTTT
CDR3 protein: CASSIGQGNQPQHF

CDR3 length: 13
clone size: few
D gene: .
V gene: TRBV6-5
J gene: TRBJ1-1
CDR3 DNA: TGTGCCAGCAGTTACAGACAGAACACTGAAGCTTTCTTT
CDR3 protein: CASSYRQNTEAFF

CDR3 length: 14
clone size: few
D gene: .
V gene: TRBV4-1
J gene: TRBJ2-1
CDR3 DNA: TGCGCCAGCAGGGAACTAGCAGGATACAATGAGCAGTTCTTC
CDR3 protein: CASRELAGYNEQFF

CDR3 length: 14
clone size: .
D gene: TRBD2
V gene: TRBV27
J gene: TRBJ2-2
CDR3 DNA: TGTGCCAGCAGTTCCAGCGGGAGGGGCGGGGAGCTGTTTTTT
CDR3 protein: CASSSSGRGGELFF

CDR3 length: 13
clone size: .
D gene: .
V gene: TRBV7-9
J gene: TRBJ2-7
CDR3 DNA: TGTGCCAGCAGCCTCAAAGAGCACTACGAGCAGTACTTC
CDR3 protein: CASSLKEHYEQYF

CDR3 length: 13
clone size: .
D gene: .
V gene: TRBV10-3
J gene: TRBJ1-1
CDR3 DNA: TGTGCCATCAGTGAGGCGGAGCGGACTGAAGCTTTCTTT
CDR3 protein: CAISEAERTEAFF

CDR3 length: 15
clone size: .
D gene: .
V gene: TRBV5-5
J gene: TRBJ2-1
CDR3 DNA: TGTGCCAGCAGCATCCTTGTCGGAGAATACAATGAGCAGTTCTTC
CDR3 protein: CASSILVGEYNEQFF

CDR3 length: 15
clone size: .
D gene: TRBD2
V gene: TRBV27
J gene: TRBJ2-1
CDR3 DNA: TGTGCCAGCATCCAGAGGCTAGCGGGAATCAATGAGCAGTTCTTC
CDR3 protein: CASIQRLAGINEQFF

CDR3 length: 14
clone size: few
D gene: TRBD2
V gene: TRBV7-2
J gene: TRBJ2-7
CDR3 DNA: TGTGCCAGCAGCCGACTAGCGGGAGTTTACGAGCAGTACTTC
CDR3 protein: CASSRLAGVYEQYF

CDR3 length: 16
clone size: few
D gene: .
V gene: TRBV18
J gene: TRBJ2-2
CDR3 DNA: TGTGCCAGCTCACCACAACCAACAGGTTCCGGCGGGGAGCTGTTTTTT
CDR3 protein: CASSPQPTGSGGELFF

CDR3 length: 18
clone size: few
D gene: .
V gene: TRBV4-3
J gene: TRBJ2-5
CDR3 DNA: TGCGCCAGCAGCCAAGATTTTGCGGCGGGGGCCTACCGAGAGACCCAGTACTTC
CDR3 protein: CASSQDFAAGAYRETQYF

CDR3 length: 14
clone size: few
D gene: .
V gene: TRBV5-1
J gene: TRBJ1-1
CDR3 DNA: TGCGCCAGCAGGTCTACCGGGATCTCAAATAGGGCTTTCTTT
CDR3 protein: CASRSTGISNRAFF

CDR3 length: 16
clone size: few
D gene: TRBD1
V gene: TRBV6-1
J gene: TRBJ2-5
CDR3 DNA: TGTGCCAGCAGTGGACAGGGGAACCCCTACCAAGAGACCCAGTACTTC
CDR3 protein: CASSGQGNPYQETQYF

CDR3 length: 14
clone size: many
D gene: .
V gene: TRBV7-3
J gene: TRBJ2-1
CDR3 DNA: TGTGCCAGCAGCCCTACTGCGTCCGGGGGTGAGCAGTTCTTC
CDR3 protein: CASSPTASGGEQFF

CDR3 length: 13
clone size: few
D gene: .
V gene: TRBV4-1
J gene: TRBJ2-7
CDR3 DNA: TGTGCCAGCAGCCCCCTCGGACAGCGCGAGCAGTACTTC
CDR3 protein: CASSPLGQREQYF

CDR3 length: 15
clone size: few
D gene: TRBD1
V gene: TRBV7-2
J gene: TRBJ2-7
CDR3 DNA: TGTGCCAGCAGCTTGGGACAGGGTGGTGTATACGAGCAGTACTTC
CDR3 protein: CASSLGQGGVYEQYF

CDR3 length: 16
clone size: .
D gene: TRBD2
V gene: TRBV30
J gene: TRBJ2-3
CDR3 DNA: TGTGCCTGGAGTCCCGCCGGCGGGGGGAGCACAGATACGCAGTATTTT
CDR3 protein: CAWSPAGGGSTDTQYF

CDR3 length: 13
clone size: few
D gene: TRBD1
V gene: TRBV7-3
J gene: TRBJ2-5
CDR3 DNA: TGTGCCAGCAGCATACAGGGGCGCGAGACCCAGTACTTC
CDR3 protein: CASSIQGRETQYF

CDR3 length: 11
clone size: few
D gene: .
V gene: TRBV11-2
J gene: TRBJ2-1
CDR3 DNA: TGTGCCAGCAGCTTGTGGCATGAGCAGTTCTTC
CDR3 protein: CASSLWHEQFF

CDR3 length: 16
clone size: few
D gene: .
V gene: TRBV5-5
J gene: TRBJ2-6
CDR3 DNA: TGTGCCAGCAGCCAAGGTTCAGGGCAAGGGGCCAACGTCCTGACTTTC
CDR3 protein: CASSQGSGQGANVLTF

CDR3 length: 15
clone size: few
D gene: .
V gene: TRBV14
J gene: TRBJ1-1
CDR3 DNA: TGTGCCAGCAGCCAAGAAAGGGGGTGGGGGACTGAAGCTTTCTTT
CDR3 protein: CASSQERGWGTEAFF

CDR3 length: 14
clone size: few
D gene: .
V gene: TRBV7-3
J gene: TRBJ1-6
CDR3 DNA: TGTGCCAGCAGCTTCGGGGGGTATGGTTCACCCCTCCACTTT
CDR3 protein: CASSFGGYGSPLHF